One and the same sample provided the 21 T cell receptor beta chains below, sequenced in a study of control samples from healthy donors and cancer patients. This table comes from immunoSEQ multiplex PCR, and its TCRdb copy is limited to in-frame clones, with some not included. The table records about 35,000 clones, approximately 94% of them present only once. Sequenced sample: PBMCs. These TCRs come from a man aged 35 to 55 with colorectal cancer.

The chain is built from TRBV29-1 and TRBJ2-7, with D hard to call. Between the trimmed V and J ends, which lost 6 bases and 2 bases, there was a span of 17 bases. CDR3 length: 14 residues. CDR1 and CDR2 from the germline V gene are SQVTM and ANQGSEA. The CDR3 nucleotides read TGCAGCGTATCCGATCCAGTGGCCCCCTACGAGCAGTACTTC. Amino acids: CSVSDPVAPYEQYF.

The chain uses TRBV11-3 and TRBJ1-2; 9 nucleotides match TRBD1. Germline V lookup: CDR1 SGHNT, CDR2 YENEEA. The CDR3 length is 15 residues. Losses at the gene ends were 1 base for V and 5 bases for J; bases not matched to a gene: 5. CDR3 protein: CASSLAGQGGYGYTF. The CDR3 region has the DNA TGTGCCAGCAGCTTAGCGGGACAGGGTGGTTATGGCTACACCTTC.

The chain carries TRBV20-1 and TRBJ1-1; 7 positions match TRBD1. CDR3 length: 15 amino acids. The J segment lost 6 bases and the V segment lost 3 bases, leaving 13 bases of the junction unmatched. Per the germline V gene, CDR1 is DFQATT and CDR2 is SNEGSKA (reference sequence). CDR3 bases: TGCAGTGCTAGTCCAGGGGCAGGGGGAAACCCTGAAGCTTTCTTT. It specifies CSASPGAGGNPEAFF.

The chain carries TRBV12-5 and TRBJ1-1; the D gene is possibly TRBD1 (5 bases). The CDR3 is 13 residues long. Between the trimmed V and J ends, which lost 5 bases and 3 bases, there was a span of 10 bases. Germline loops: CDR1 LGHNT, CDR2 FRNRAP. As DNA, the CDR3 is TGTGCTAGTGGTCTCGACAGCTACACTGAAGCTTTCTTT. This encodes CASGLDSYTEAFF.

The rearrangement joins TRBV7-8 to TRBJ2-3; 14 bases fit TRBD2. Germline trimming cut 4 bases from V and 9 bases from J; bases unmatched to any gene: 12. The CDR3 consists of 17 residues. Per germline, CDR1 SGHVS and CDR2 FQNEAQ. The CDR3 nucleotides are TGTGCCAGCAGCTCCCCAGGGACTAGCGGGGGCCCCTCGACGCAGTATTTT. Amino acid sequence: CASSSPGTSGGPSTQYF.

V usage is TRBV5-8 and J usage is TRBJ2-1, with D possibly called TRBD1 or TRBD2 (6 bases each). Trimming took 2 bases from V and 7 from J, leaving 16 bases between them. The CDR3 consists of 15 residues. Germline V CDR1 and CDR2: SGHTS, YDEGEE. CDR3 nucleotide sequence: TGTGCCAGCAGCTTATTCCGGGGGCATGGGAATGAGCAGTTCTTC. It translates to CASSLFRGHGNEQFF.

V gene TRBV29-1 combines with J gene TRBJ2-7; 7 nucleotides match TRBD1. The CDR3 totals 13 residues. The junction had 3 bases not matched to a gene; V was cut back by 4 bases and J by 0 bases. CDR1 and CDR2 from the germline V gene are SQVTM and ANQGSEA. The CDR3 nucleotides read TGCAGCGTTGGAGGGACAGTCTCCTACGAGCAGTACTTC. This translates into CSVGGTVSYEQYF.

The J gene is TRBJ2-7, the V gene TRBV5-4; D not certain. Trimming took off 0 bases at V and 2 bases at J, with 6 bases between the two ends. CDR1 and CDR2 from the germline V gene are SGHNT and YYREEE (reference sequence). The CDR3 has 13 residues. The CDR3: CASSLGRAYEQYF. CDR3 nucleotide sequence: TGTGCCAGCAGCTTGGGACGGGCCTACGAGCAGTACTTC.

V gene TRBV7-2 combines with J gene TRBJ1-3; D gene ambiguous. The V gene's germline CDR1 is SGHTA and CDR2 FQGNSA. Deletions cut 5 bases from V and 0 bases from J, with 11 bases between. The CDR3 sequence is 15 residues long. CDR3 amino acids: CASSHGKDSGNTIYF. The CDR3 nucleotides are TGTGCCAGCAGCCACGGAAAGGACTCTGGAAACACCATATATTTT.

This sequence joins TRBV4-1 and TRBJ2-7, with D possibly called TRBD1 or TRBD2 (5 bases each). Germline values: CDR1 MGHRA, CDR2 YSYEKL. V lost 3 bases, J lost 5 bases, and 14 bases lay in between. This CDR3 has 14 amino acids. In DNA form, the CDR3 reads TGCGCCAGCAGCCAGGACAACTGGGACGACGAGCAGTACTTC. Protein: CASSQDNWDDEQYF.

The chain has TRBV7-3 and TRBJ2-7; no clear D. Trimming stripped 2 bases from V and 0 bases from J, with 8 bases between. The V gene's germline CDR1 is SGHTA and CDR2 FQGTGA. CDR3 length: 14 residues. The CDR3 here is CASSLPPSSYEQYF. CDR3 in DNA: TGTGCCAGCAGCTTACCACCCAGCTCCTACGAGCAGTACTTC.

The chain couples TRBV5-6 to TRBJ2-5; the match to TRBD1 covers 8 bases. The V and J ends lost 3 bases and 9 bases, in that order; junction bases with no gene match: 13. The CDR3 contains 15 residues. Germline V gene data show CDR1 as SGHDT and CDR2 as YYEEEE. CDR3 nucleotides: TGTGCCAGCAGCTGGGGGAGCCTACAGGGGGAGGCCCAGTACTTC. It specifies CASSWGSLQGEAQYF.

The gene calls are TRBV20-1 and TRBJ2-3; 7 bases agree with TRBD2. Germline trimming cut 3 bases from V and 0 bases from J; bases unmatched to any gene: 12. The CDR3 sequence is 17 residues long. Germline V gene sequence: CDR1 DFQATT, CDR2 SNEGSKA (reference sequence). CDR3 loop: CSASAPRSGGSTDTQYF. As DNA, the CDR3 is TGCAGTGCTAGTGCTCCGAGGTCGGGGGGTAGCACAGATACGCAGTATTTT.

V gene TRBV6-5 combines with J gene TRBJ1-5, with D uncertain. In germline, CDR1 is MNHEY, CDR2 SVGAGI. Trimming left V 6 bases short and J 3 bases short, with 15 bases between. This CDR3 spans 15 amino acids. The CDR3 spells CASSSNRVNNQPQHF. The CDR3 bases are TGTGCCAGCAGCTCAAATCGAGTTAACAATCAGCCCCAGCATTTT.

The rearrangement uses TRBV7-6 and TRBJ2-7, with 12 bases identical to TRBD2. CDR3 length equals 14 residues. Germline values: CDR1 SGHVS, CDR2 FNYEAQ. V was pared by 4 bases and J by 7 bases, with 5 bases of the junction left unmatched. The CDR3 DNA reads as TGTGCCAGCAGCTCCGGACTAGCGGGGTTTGAGCAGTACTTC. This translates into CASSSGLAGFEQYF.

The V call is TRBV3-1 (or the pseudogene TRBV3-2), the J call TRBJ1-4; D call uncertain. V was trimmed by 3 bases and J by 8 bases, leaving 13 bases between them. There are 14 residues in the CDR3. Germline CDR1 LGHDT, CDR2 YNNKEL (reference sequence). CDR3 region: CASSQGGVYEKLFF. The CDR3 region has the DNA TGTGCCAGCAGCCAGGGCGGGGTTTACGAAAAACTGTTTTTT.

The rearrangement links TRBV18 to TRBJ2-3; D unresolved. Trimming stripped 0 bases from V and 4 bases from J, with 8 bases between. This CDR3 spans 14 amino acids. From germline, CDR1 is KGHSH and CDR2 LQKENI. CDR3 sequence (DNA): TGTGCCAGCTCACCACCGGAGAGTCCAGATACGCAGTATTTT. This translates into CASSPPESPDTQYF. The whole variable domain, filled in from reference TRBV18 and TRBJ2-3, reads NAGVMQNPRHLVRRRGQEARLRCSPMKGHSHVYWYRQLPEEGLKFMVYLQKENIIDESGMPKERFSAEFPKEGPSILRIQQVVRGDSAAYFCASSPPESPDTQYFGPGTRLTVL.

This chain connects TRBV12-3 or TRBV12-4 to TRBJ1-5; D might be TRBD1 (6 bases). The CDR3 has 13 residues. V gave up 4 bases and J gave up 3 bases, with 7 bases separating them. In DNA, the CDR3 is TGTGCCAGCAGTTGGACAGACAATCAGCCCCAGCATTTT. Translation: CASSWTDNQPQHF.

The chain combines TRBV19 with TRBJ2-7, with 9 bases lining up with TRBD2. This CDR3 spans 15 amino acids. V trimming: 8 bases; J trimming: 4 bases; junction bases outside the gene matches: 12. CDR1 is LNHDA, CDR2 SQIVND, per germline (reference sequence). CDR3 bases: TGTGCCAGTTCTAAGATGCCTAGCGGGGAATACGAGCAGTACTTC. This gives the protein CASSKMPSGEYEQYF.

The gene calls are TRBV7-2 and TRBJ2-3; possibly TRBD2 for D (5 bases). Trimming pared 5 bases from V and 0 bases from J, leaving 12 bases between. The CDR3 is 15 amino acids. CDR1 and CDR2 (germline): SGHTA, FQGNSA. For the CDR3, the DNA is TGTGCCAGCAGCCCCCGCGGGCCTAGCACAGATACGCAGTATTTT. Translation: CASSPRGPSTDTQYF.

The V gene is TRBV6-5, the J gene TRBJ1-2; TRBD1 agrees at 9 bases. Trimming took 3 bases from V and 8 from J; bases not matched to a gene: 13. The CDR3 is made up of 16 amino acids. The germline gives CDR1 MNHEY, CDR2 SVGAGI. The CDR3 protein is CASSYTKTGGRRGYTF. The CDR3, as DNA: TGTGCCAGCAGTTATACTAAGACAGGGGGAAGGAGAGGCTACACCTTC.